This entry lists 17 T cell receptor beta chains sequenced from one sample in a study of T cells in localized non-small cell lung cancer. Sequencing was performed with immunoSEQ multiplex PCR; in TCRdb, only in-frame clones are kept and a portion is missing. This table has around 140,000 clones, around 90% appearing once. The sample was peripheral blood, taken before any cancer treatment. The receptors come from a female donor older than 55 with stage I lung adenocarcinoma.

The V and J genes are TRBV29-1 and TRBJ1-3, with D perhaps TRBD1 (6 bases). Germline-derived CDR1 and CDR2 are SQVTM and ANQGSEA. The length of the CDR3 is 13 residues. Trimming shortened V by 7 bases and J by 4 bases, and 14 bases separated the two germline ends. The CDR3 DNA sequence: TGCAGCGCTGGACAGACAGGAGGAAACACCATATATTTT. It is translated as CSAGQTGGNTIYF.

The chain has TRBV7-9 and TRBJ1-4; D is uncertain. Germline V gives CDR1 SEHNR, CDR2 FQNEAQ (reference sequence). CDR3 length: 14 amino acids. The V end was cut by 3 bases, the J end by 3 bases, with 8 bases between. In DNA form, the CDR3 reads TGTGCCAGCAGCTTTCCCTTCCCTAATGAAAAACTGTTTTTT. This translates into CASSFPFPNEKLFF.

The chain is built from TRBV11-2 and TRBJ1-2, with D perhaps TRBD1 (6 bases). In germline, CDR1 is SGHAT, CDR2 FQNNGV. The CDR3 runs to 16 residues. V was clipped by 1 base and J by 4 bases, with 16 bases between them. The CDR3 region has the DNA TGTGCCAGCAGCTTAGTCCCGGGGGGCGCAGTCTATGGCTACACCTTC. Its protein is CASSLVPGGAVYGYTF. The entire variable domain, with the rest obtained from reference TRBV11-2 and TRBJ1-2, is as follows: EAGVAQSPRYKIIEKRQSVAFWCNPISGHATLYWYQQILGQGPKLLIQFQNNGVVDDSQLPKDRFSAERLKGVDSTLKIQPAKLEDSAVYLCASSLVPGGAVYGYTFGSGTRLTVV.

The chain uses TRBV19 and TRBJ2-1; 9 nucleotides match TRBD2. The CDR3 has 13 amino acids. V shed 8 bases and J 7 bases; nucleotides not matched to a gene: 6. In germline, CDR1 is LNHDA, CDR2 SQIVND (reference sequence). The CDR3 here is CASGPSGINEQFF. The CDR3 DNA follows: TGTGCCAGTGGGCCTAGCGGGATAAATGAGCAGTTCTTC. The full variable domain, rest sourced from reference TRBV19 and TRBJ2-1, is DGGITQSPKYLFRKEGQNVTLSCEQNLNHDAMYWYRQDPGQGLRLIYYSQIVNDFQKGDIAEGYSVSREKKESFPLTVTSAQKNPTAFYLCASGPSGINEQFFGPGTRLTVL.

This clone was observed a single time. This chain joins TRBV19 and TRBJ2-7; D call uncertain. The CDR3 is 15 amino acids. Trimming removed 3 bases from V and 3 bases from J, with 15 bases in between. Germline assignment: CDR1 LNHDA and CDR2 SQIVND (reference sequence). In DNA, the CDR3 is TGTGCCAGTAGTATGATTATGTCCCCCCACTACGAGCAGTACTTC. This sequence encodes CASSMIMSPHYEQYF.

V usage is TRBV5-4 and J usage is TRBJ2-3; D may be TRBD1 or TRBD2 (6 bases each). The germline V gene encodes CDR1 SGHNT and CDR2 YYREEE (reference sequence). Trimming shortened V by 5 bases and J by 5 bases, and 12 bases separated the two germline ends. CDR3 length: 13 residues. The CDR3 DNA follows: TGTGCCAGCAGACCCAGGGGAGGAGATACGCAGTATTTT. It specifies CASRPRGGDTQYF. Together with reference TRBV5-4 and TRBJ2-3, the CDR3 gives the full variable domain: ETGVTQSPTHLIKTRGQQVTLRCSSQSGHNTVSWYQQALGQGPQFIFQYYREEENGRGNFPPRFSGLQFPNYSSELNVNALELDDSALYLCASRPRGGDTQYFGPGTRLTVL.

The gene calls are TRBV9 and TRBJ1-5; 7 nucleotides line up with TRBD1. J gave up 6 bases and V 3 bases, and 9 bases lay outside the gene matches. Germline V gene lookup returns CDR1 SGDLS and CDR2 YYNGEE. The CDR3 length is 15 residues. The CDR3 DNA is TGTGCCAGCAGCGAACAGGGGCGCGATACTCAGCCCCAGCATTTT. Its translation is CASSEQGRDTQPQHF.

This clone was seen just once. The J gene is TRBJ2-7, the V gene TRBV7-2; weak D call: TRBD2 (6 bases). V was shortened by 5 bases and J by 2 bases, with 16 bases between the two germline ends. Germline-derived CDR1 and CDR2 are SGHTA and FQGNSA. The CDR3 extends over 15 amino acids. The CDR3 loop reads CASSPSVGLPYEQYF. The CDR3 DNA is TGTGCCAGCAGCCCGTCCGTTGGACTACCCTACGAGCAGTACTTC.

The chain joins TRBV27 to TRBJ1-4, with TRBD1 matching 7 bases. The J segment lost 4 bases and the V segment lost 4 bases, leaving 15 bases of the junction unmatched. Germline V gene data show CDR1 as MNHEY and CDR2 as SMNVEV (reference sequence). The CDR3 sequence is 18 residues long. The CDR3 loop is CASSSHRDSLIHNEKLFF. The CDR3 DNA reads TGTGCCAGCAGTTCCCACCGGGACAGCTTGATACATAATGAAAAACTGTTTTTT.

The chain carries TRBV20-1 and TRBJ1-2; the D is unclear. CDR1 is DFQATT and CDR2 is SNEGSKA in the germline V gene (reference sequence). The CDR3 sequence is 11 residues long. With 0 bases removed from V and 4 bases from J, the gap between germline ends came to 3 bases. The CDR3 region has the DNA TGCAGTGCTAGAGAGGGCTATGGCTACACCTTC. Its translation is CSAREGYGYTF.

This clone was seen once. The rearrangement uses TRBV9 and TRBJ2-7; D is possibly TRBD2 (6 bases). This CDR3 region has 14 residues. CDR1 and CDR2 (germline): SGDLS, YYNGEE. V was shortened by 0 bases and J by 4 bases, with 11 bases between the two germline ends. The CDR3, as DNA: TGTGCCAGCAGCGTAGCGGGGGTCGGGTACGAGCAGTACTTC. Protein product: CASSVAGVGYEQYF.

The V call is TRBV5-1, the J call TRBJ1-4, with 7 bases aligning to TRBD1. The CDR3 is 15 amino acids. Germline CDR1 is SGHRS and CDR2 is YFSETQ. The V and J ends lost 5 bases and 6 bases, in that order; junction bases with no gene match: 10. The CDR3 sequence: CASSSTGTADEKLFF. The CDR3 nucleotides read TGCGCCAGCAGTTCAACCGGGACAGCAGATGAAAAACTGTTTTTT.

This chain uses TRBV5-1 with TRBJ2-3, with D perhaps being TRBD1 or TRBD2 (5 bases each). Germline V lookup: CDR1 SGHRS, CDR2 YFSETQ. V shed 4 bases and J shed 2 bases, with 17 bases lying between them. This CDR3 is built from 16 residues. The CDR3 is CASSPARVGVTDTQYF. CDR3 DNA sequence: TGCGCCAGCAGCCCGGCGCGGGTAGGGGTCACAGATACGCAGTATTTT.

This clone showed up just once. The V gene is TRBV25-1, the J gene TRBJ2-5; D unclear. V was trimmed by 4 bases and J by 5 bases, leaving 11 bases between them. Germline V CDR1 and CDR2: MGHDK, SYGVNS. This CDR3 comprises 13 residues. Written as DNA, the CDR3 is TGTGCCAGCAGTGCTCCGGTTGGGGAGACCCAGTACTTC. This codes for CASSAPVGETQYF.

The chain uses TRBV4-2 and TRBJ2-7; D gene uncertain. The CDR3 totals 15 residues. Germline V gene sequence: CDR1 LGHNA, CDR2 YNFKEQ. Trimming stripped 0 bases from V and 3 bases from J, with 12 bases between. The CDR3 nucleotides are TGTGCCAGCAGCCAAGACCCCAGGCAGCTCTACGAGCAGTACTTC. As protein: CASSQDPRQLYEQYF.

The chain carries TRBV6-5 and TRBJ1-1; D is unresolved. Germline CDR1 reads MNHEY; CDR2 reads SVGAGI. Trimming stripped 0 bases from V and 1 base from J, with 9 bases between. The CDR3 loop spans 15 amino acids. CDR3 region: CASSYSLLGNTEAFF. CDR3 DNA: TGTGCCAGCAGTTACTCGCTTTTGGGGAACACTGAAGCTTTCTTT.

This chain uses TRBV6-1 with TRBJ1-1; TRBD1 agrees at 7 bases. J gave up 1 base and V 5 bases, and 16 bases lay outside the gene matches. Germline values: CDR1 MNHNS, CDR2 SASEGT. The CDR3 length is 18 residues. The CDR3 sequence is CASSQDRTGLRGNTEAFF. Here the CDR3 DNA reads TGTGCCAGCAGTCAAGACCGGACAGGCCTTAGGGGGAACACTGAAGCTTTCTTT.